This TCR beta chain was recovered during a study of spatial heterogeneity in lung cancer. Across the whole study: The study consistently detected more beta-chain than alpha-chain sequences. Findings and caveats of the study: Counts of expanded intratumoral alpha and beta TCRs tracked tumor mutation counts.

This clonotype was recorded at least ten times. What it binds is unknown. Unique molecular identifiers tagged every individual TCR cDNA molecule. TCRdb redid the calling of the 5' RACE reads with MiXCR, one entry per CDR3 protein. The data hold 1,500 to 2,000 distinct CDR3 sequences, with about 5.5% observed a single time. The sample's time point: sample taken at primary tumor resection. Samples came from roughly 75 TRACERx patients with untreated early-stage lung cancer. Tumor, nontumor lung or frozen PBMC supplied whole RNA that was sequenced unsorted. This CDR3 comprises 17 residues. Germline V gives CDR1 MNHEY, CDR2 SMNVEV (reference sequence). Trimming cost V 5 bases and J 7 bases; bases outside gene matches: 10.

The rearrangement links TRBV27 to TRBJ2-3; 15 nucleotides align to TRBD2. This clonotype originated in a male donor with early-stage non-small cell lung cancer. Sequenced material: lung tumor tissue, taken at surgery. The CDR3 reads CASSPSRTSGGGYTQYF. As DNA, the CDR3 is TGTGCCAGCAGTCCGTCCCGGACTAGCGGGGGGGGTTATACGCAGTATTTT.